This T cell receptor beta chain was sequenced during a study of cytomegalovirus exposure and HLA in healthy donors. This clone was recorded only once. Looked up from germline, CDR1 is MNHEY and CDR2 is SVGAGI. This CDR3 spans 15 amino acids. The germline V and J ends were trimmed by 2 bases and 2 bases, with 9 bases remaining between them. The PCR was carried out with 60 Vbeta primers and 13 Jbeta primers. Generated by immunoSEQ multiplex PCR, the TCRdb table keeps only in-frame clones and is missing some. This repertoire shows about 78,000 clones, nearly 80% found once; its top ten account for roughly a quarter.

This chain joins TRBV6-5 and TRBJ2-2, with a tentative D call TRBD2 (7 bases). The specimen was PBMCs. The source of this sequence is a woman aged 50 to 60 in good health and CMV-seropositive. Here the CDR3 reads CASSYAGANTGELFF. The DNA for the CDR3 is TGTGCCAGCAGTTACGCGGGGGCCAACACCGGGGAGCTGTTTTTT.